This T cell receptor beta chain derives from a study of T cell repertoires in cytomegalovirus infection (dated by TCRdb to between 2017 and 2020). For the wider study: Recently identified HLA-C-restricted CMV epitopes, whose presentation resists viral immunomodulation, were targeted by peptide stimulations together with well-studied HLA-B-restricted epitopes. The HLA type of each donor mattered for the analysis, because public TCR beta signatures pointed to carriage of CMV infection along with the matching HLA type.

The CDR3 has 19 amino acids, counting the end cysteine and phenylalanine. The only DNA kept is the CDR3, 57 bases in frame from the first base. CDR1 SGHVS and CDR2 FNYEAQ are derived from the germline V gene. The label giving this sample's treatment or condition can be read as: in vitro stimulation with specific CMV peptide epitopes to enrich CMV-specific T cells. With regard to this clonotype: Its target antigen remains unknown. The junction does not match germline at one end; this may be a read error.

TCRdb records Illumina HiSeq 1500 as the sequencer. Using fastp at Q25 and MiXCR, TCRdb reprocessed the public reads and kept productive beta chains. Rows matching on CDR3 protein sequence are summarized as one entry with the most common DNA and genes. Present in this sample are 80,000 or so distinct CDR3 sequences, 20% to 30% of which were seen just once. The ten largest clones capture approximately 53% of the sample. Overall results and qualifications from the work: Cumulative frequency of public TCR beta family members discriminated carriers of CMV infection plus the relevant HLA type in this cohort and an independent 352-donor cohort. The ex vivo response was dominated by HLA-C-restricted CMV-specific TCR beta clonotypes, which also provided the single most frequent clonotype in two of eight donors.

Recombination linked TRBV7-6 to TRBJ2-2; the D element could tentatively be TRBD1 or TRBD2, as 6 bases agree for each. The starting material was CD8+ T cells from cultured PBMCs, obtained from culture after CMV antigen stimulation. The clonotype was recovered from a human donor in good health (CMV status not recorded). Some clones in this sample may be carry-over from other donors' samples. The nucleotide sequence reads TGTGCTAGCAGGGGCGAGAAGCGGGCCGGAAAAACTAACACCGGGGAGCTGTTTTTT. Its translation is CASRGEKRAGKTNTGELFF.